The 10 T cell receptor beta chains reported below all come from one sample, sequenced in a study of T cells after yellow fever vaccination. MiXCR, applied by TCRdb to the 5' RACE reads, yields one record per CDR3 protein. Of over 85,000 distinct CDR3 sequences in the sample, approximately 9% were seen once. This specimen consisted of CD8+ T cells not binding an NS4B(214-222) dextramer, sorted from PBMCs, obtained roughly 15 days after the first yellow fever vaccination. These TCRs come from a man aged 18 to 30 who received the YFV17D yellow fever vaccine.

The J gene is TRBJ2-4, the V gene TRBV12-3 or TRBV12-4; D is possibly TRBD1 or TRBD2 (5 bases each). This CDR3 has 16 amino acids. Trimming took off 9 bases at V and 0 bases at J, with 18 bases between the two ends. The CDR3 region is CASQTRVDKAKNIQYF. CDR3 in DNA: TGTGCCAGTCAAACGAGGGTGGACAAAGCCAAAAACATTCAGTACTTC.

This clonotype was counted a few times. The genes are TRBV7-3 and TRBJ2-5; possibly TRBD2 for D (7 bases). In germline, CDR1 is SGHTA, CDR2 FQGTGA. The CDR3 runs to 18 residues. V gave up 5 bases and J gave up 5 bases, with 27 bases separating them. CDR3 amino acids: CASSPGLGRGPRVETQYF. The DNA for the CDR3 is TGTGCCAGCAGCCCGGGGTTAGGGCGGGGGCCCCGGGTGGAGACCCAGTACTTC. Looking up the rest from reference TRBV7-3 and TRBJ2-5 gives the full variable domain: GAGVSQTPSNKVTEKGKYVELRCDPISGHTALYWYRQSLGQGPEFLIYFQGTGAADDSGLPNDRFFAVRPEGSVSTLKIQRTERGDSAVYLCASSPGLGRGPRVETQYFGPGTRLLVL.

This clonotype was found many times. The chain has TRBV18 and TRBJ2-7; D is undetermined. V lost 3 bases and J 0 bases, leaving 12 bases between the germline ends. The CDR3 covers 15 residues. Per the germline V gene, CDR1 is KGHSH and CDR2 is LQKENI. The CDR3: CASSPAGPSSYEQYV. For the CDR3, the DNA is TGTGCCAGCTCACCGGCTGGGCCGAGCTCCTACGAGCAGTACGTC.

This clonotype came up a few times. V and J are TRBV7-2 and TRBJ1-4; the D is unclear. CDR3 length equals 16 residues. Germline CDR1 SGHTA, CDR2 FQGNSA. Trimming took 3 bases from V and 3 from J, leaving 14 bases between them. CDR3 in DNA: TGTGCCAGCAGCTTCGCCCTGACACTATCTAATGAAAAACTGTTTTTT. It yields the protein CASSFALTLSNEKLFF.

This clonotype has just a few counts. V is TRBV15 and J is TRBJ1-1; no reliable D call. The CDR3 has 14 residues. Germline V gene data show CDR1 as LNHNV and CDR2 as YYDKDF (reference sequence). Trimming stripped 3 bases from V and 0 bases from J, with 8 bases between. The CDR3 DNA reads as TGTGCCACCAGCAGGGAACTTATGAACACTGAAGCTTTCTTT. Translating it yields CATSRELMNTEAFF.

This clonotype was detected ten times or more. The chain links TRBV4-1 to TRBJ2-3; D call uncertain. CDR1 is MGHRA and CDR2 is YSYEKL in the germline V gene. This CDR3 is built from 12 residues. The V end was cut by 2 bases, the J end by 6 bases, with 6 bases between. The CDR3 sequence is CASSQYTDTQYF. CDR3 in DNA: TGCGCCAGCAGCCAATATACGGATACGCAGTATTTT.

This chain joins TRBV12-3 or TRBV12-4 and TRBJ2-5; TRBD2 matches 11 bases. The V segment lost 6 bases and the J segment 5 bases; nucleotides outside the gene matches: 11. There are 16 residues in the CDR3. DNA of the CDR3: TGTGCCAGCAGGGGTGAGACTAGCGGGGTATCGGAGACCCAGTACTTC. Translating gives CASRGETSGVSETQYF.

This chain links TRBV5-5 with TRBJ2-3; TRBD1 is a possible D gene (5 bases). V lost 4 bases and J 2 bases, leaving 14 bases between the germline ends. The length of the CDR3 is 15 residues. Germline lookup yields CDR1 SGHKS and CDR2 YYEKEE (reference sequence). This chain's CDR3 is CASSKSTGVTDTQYF. CDR3 sequence (DNA): TGTGCCAGCAGCAAAAGCACAGGAGTCACAGATACGCAGTATTTT.

This clonotype was picked up a small number of times. The chain uses TRBV11-2 and TRBJ1-4, with a tentative D call TRBD1 (5 bases). The CDR3 runs 14 residues. CDR1 is SGHAT, CDR2 FQNNGV, per germline. V was shortened by 5 bases and J by 7 bases, with 14 bases between the two germline ends. The CDR3 bases are TGTGCCAGCAGCCCCCAGGGCCCTGTTGAAAAACTGTTTTTT. Its protein is CASSPQGPVEKLFF.

This sequence joins TRBV4-3 and TRBJ2-1; weak D call: TRBD2 (7 bases). CDR3 length: 16 residues. V was trimmed by 2 bases and J by 5 bases, leaving 16 bases between them. Germline lookup yields CDR1 LGHNA and CDR2 YSLEER. The DNA for the CDR3 is TGCGCCAGCAGCCAACGGGTCGGGGGGCCCCACAATGAGCAGTTCTTC. It specifies CASSQRVGGPHNEQFF.